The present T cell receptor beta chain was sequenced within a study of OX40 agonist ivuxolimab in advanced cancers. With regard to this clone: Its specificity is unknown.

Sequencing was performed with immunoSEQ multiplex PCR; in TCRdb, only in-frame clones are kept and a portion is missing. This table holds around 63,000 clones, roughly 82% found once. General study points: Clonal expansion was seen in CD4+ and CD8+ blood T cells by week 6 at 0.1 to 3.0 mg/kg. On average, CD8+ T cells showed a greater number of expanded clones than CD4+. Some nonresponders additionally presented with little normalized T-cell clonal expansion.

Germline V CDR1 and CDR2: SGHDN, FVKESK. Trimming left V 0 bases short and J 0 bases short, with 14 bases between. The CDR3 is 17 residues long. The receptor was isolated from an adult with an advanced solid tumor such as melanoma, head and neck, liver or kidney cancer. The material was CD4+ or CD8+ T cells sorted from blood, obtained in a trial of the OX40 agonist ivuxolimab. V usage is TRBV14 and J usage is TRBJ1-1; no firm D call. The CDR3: CASSQDLPGGVNTEAFF. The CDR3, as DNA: TGTGCCAGCAGCCAAGATCTCCCCGGCGGCGTGAACACTGAAGCTTTCTTT.